This entry lists 17 T cell receptor beta chains sequenced from one sample in a study of molecular identifiers for immune sequencing clone quantification. From the PCR reads, TCRdb called clonotypes with MiXCR, one entry per CDR3 protein. The data hold about 500,000 distinct CDR3 sequences, with about a fifth observed a single time. The material sequenced was naive CD8+ T cells from blood, with Jurkat cell RNA spiked in. Subset described: FACS-sorted CD8+CD4-CCR7+CD45RA+ naive T cells. The receptors come from a human donor in good health. Some libraries in this study had Jurkat cell RNA spiked in.

This clonotype showed up just once. The chain recombines TRBV5-6 with TRBJ1-1, with a tentative D call TRBD1 (5 bases). This CDR3 has 14 amino acids. Trimming cost V 4 bases and J 6 bases, with 16 bases left between them. Germline V CDR1 and CDR2: SGHDT, YYEEEE. CDR3 protein: CASSPGVRGPEAFF. For the CDR3, the DNA is TGTGCCAGCAGCCCGGGAGTTAGGGGACCTGAAGCTTTCTTT.

This clonotype has at least ten counts. This may arise from a read error, as a much more abundant clone is one base away. The rearrangement uses TRBV5-6 and TRBJ2-3; 11 bases align to TRBD2. The junction had 0 bases not matched to a gene; V was cut back by 3 bases and J by 0 bases. CDR1 SGHDT and CDR2 YYEEEE come from the germline V gene. The CDR3 length is 15 residues. CDR3 protein: CASSWTSGSTDTQYF. The CDR3, as DNA: TGTGCCAGCAGCTGGACTAGCGGGAGCACAGATACGCAGTATTTT.

Remarks on this clonotype: A much larger clone sits a single nucleotide away, making a read error possible. V usage is TRBV6-5 and J usage is TRBJ2-1; D is possibly TRBD2 (5 bases). Germline CDR1 reads MNHEY; CDR2 reads SVGAGI. The CDR3 is made up of 14 amino acids. CDR3 in DNA: TGTGCCAGCAGTAAATCGCAAAACGGGAATGAGCAGTTATTC. Translation gives CASSKSQNGNEQLF.

As for this clonotype: Being one base from a much bigger clone, this may be a read error. This chain links TRBV28 with TRBJ2-7, with 9 bases fitting TRBD1. The germline gives CDR1 MDHEN, CDR2 SYDVKM. This CDR3 is built from 13 residues. DNA for the CDR3: TGTACCAGCAGTTACACAACAGGGGGCCTGCAGTACTTC. Protein: CTSSYTTGGLQYF.

J is TRBJ2-2 and V is TRBV12-5; tentatively, D is TRBD2 (5 bases). The CDR3 loop spans 15 amino acids. Germline lookup yields CDR1 LGHNT and CDR2 FRNRAP. The V and J ends lost 7 bases and 4 bases respectively, with 16 bases between them. CDR3: CASAEAGHVTGELFF. The CDR3 DNA is TGTGCTAGTGCCGAGGCGGGCCATGTCACCGGGGAGCTGTTTTTT.

This clonotype came up many times. The J gene is TRBJ2-3, the V gene TRBV20-1; tentatively, D is TRBD1 (6 bases). The CDR3 has 15 residues. In germline, CDR1 is DFQATT, CDR2 SNEGSKA (reference sequence). V lost 6 bases and J 2 bases, leaving 18 bases between the germline ends. The CDR3 sequence is CSAPDRQDNTDTQYF. CDR3 nucleotide sequence: TGCAGTGCCCCCGATCGACAGGATAACACAGATACGCAGTATTTT.

Remarks on this clonotype: A much larger clone differs from this one at a single base, so this may be a read error. CDR3 amino acids: CASSLVGGGGAKGTQYF. CDR3 nucleotide sequence: TGTGCCAGCAGTTTAGTGGGTGGCGGGGGGGCGAAAGGTACGCAGTATTTT. This chain connects TRBV12-3 or TRBV12-4 to TRBJ2-3; 9 bases agree with TRBD2. The CDR3 contains 17 residues. V gave up 1 base and J gave up 8 bases; unmatched junction bases: 13.

The chain employs TRBV14 and TRBJ2-7, with D hard to call. From germline, CDR1 is SGHDN and CDR2 FVKESK. Trimming removed 5 bases at V and 3 bases at J, with 11 bases between. The CDR3 totals 13 residues. The CDR3 is CASSFERNYEQYF. The DNA of the CDR3 is TGTGCCAGCAGCTTCGAGCGAAACTACGAGCAGTACTTC.

This clonotype has just a few counts. The chain recombines TRBV27 with TRBJ1-2; D remains unclear. The V end lost 5 bases, the J end lost 1 base, and 14 bases lay between the germline ends. Germline-derived CDR1 and CDR2 are MNHEY and SMNVEV (reference sequence). This CDR3 contains 15 residues. This chain's CDR3 is CASSLTNSFNYGYTF. DNA for the CDR3: TGTGCCAGCAGTCTCACTAACAGTTTTAACTATGGCTACACCTTC.

V and J are TRBV7-2 and TRBJ1-1, with TRBD1 as a possible D gene (5 bases). The CDR3 is 13 residues long. Germline lookup yields CDR1 SGHTA and CDR2 FQGNSA. The V gene lost 0 bases and the J gene lost 8 bases, with 10 bases spanning the gap. The CDR3 reads CASSLAGGWEAFF. The CDR3 DNA reads as TGTGCCAGCAGCTTAGCGGGGGGGTGGGAAGCTTTCTTT.

A few counts support this clonotype. The rearrangement joins TRBV12-3 or TRBV12-4 to TRBJ2-1; 14 bases are a match to TRBD2. V shed 6 bases, J shed 0 bases, and the junction held 7 bases outside the gene matches. This CDR3 has 18 residues. CDR3 sequence: CASRGGLAGASSYNEQFF. The CDR3, as DNA: TGTGCCAGCAGGGGGGGACTAGCGGGGGCCTCCTCCTACAATGAGCAGTTCTTC.

This clonotype was recorded a few times. CDR3 loop: CASSAQGGGQPQHF. Here the CDR3 DNA reads TGTGCCAGCAGTGCCCAGGGCGGCGGACAGCCCCAGCATTTT. The chain links TRBV27 to TRBJ1-5; weak D call: TRBD1 (5 bases). With 5 bases removed from V and 7 bases from J, the gap between germline ends came to 15 bases. Germline V gene sequence: CDR1 MNHEY, CDR2 SMNVEV (reference sequence). The CDR3 spans 14 residues.

A few counts support this clonotype. The rearrangement joins TRBV21-1 to TRBJ1-5; the D call of TRBD1 is as the table states it, not checked on the DNA. TRBV21-1 is a known pseudogene. The CDR3 spans 15 residues. The CDR3 nucleotides are TGTGCCAGCAACCCGACAGGGGAAAGCAATCAGCCCCAGCATTTT. Protein product: CASNPTGESNQPQHF.

This clonotype was seen many times. This rearrangement joins TRBV7-9 to TRBJ2-3; 9 bases map to TRBD1. The CDR3 consists of 16 residues. From germline, CDR1 is SEHNR and CDR2 FQNEAQ (reference sequence). V was pared by 5 bases and J by 3 bases, with 9 bases of the junction left unmatched. The CDR3 spells CASSANRGLMTDTQYF. CDR3 DNA: TGTGCCAGCAGCGCAAACAGGGGGCTTATGACAGATACGCAGTATTTT.

This clonotype was detected ten times or more. This chain connects TRBV4-3 to TRBJ2-7, with 9 bases fitting TRBD2. Germline CDR1 reads LGHNA; CDR2 reads YSLEER. After removal of 1 base from V and 2 bases from J, the junction contained 3 bases not matched to a gene. The CDR3 sequence is 15 residues long. The chain's CDR3 is CASSQGRTSAYEQYF. For the CDR3, the DNA is TGCGCCAGCAGCCAAGGGAGGACTAGCGCCTACGAGCAGTACTTC.

This clonotype was observed a few times. This chain joins TRBV4-3 and TRBJ2-1, with 12 nucleotides matching TRBD2. Trimming at V came to 4 bases and at J to 8 bases, leaving 9 bases not matched to a gene. CDR1 and CDR2 from the germline V gene are LGHNA and YSLEER. This CDR3 contains 16 residues. Here the CDR3 reads CASSPSGRGPSDEQFF. The CDR3 nucleotides are TGCGCCAGCAGCCCTAGCGGGAGGGGTCCAAGTGATGAGCAGTTCTTC.

This clonotype was found a few times. This sequence joins TRBV20-1 and TRBJ2-7; D perhaps matches TRBD1 (6 bases). The V end lost 0 bases, the J end lost 2 bases, and 14 bases lay between the germline ends. The CDR3 has 15 residues. Germline V CDR1 and CDR2: DFQATT, SNEGSKA (reference sequence). CDR3 residues: CSARDLGAVTYEQYF. CDR3 in DNA: TGCAGTGCTAGAGATTTGGGGGCCGTTACCTACGAGCAGTACTTC.